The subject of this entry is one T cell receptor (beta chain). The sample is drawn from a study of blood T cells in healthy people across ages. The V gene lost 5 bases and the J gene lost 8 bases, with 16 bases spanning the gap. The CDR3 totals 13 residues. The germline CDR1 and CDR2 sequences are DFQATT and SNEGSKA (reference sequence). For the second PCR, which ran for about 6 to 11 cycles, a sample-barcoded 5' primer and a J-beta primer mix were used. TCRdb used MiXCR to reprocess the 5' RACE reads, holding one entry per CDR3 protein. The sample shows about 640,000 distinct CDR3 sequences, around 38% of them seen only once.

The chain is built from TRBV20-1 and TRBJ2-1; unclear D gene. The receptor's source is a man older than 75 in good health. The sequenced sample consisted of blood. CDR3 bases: TGCAGTGCTTCCGGGCCTACGCGCCATGAGCAGTTCTTC. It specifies CSASGPTRHEQFF.